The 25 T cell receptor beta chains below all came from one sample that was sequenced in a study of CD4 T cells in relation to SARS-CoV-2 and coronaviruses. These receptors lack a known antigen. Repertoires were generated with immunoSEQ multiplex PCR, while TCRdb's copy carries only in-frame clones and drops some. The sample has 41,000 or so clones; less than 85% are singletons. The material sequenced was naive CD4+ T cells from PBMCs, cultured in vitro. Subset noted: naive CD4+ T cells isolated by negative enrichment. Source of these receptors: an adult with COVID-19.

The CDR3 nucleotides are TGTGCCAGCAGCGTATTACAGGGGGCTCCTTGGGAGCAGTTCTTC. Protein product: CASSVLQGAPWEQFF. The chain carries TRBV7-2 and TRBJ2-1; 9 bases are shared with TRBD1. The germline V gene has CDR1 SGHTA and CDR2 FQGNSA. This CDR3 spans 15 amino acids. With 5 bases clipped from V and 10 bases from J, the junction kept 12 bases outside the gene matches.

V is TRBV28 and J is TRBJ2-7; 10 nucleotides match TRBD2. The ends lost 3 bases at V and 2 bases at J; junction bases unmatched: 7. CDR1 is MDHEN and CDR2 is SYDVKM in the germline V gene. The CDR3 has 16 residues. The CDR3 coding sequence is TGTGCCAGCAGTTTGGAACTAGCGGGAATCACCTACGAGCAGTACTTC. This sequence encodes CASSLELAGITYEQYF.

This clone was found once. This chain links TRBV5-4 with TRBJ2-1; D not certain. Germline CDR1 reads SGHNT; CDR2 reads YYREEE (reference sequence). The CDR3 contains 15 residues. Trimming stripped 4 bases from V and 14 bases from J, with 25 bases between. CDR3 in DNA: TGTGCCAGCAGCACCGACCTACACCAGATTCACGATAAGTTCTTC. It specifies CASSTDLHQIHDKFF.

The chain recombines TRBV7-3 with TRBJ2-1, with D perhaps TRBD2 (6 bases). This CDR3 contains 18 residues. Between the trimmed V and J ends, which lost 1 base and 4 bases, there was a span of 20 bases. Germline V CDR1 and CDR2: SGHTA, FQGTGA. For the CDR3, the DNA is TGTGCCAGCAGCTTAAGAGGAGGAATTGGGGGGATGTACAATGAGCAGTTCTTC. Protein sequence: CASSLRGGIGGMYNEQFF.

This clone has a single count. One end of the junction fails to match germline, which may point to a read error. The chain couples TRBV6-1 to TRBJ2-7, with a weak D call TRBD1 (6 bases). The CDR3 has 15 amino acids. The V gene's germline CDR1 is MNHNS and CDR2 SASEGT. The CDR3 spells CASREGNRAPYEQYF. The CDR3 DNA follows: TGTGCCAGCAGGGAAGGGAACAGGGCCCCCTACGAGCAGTACTTC.

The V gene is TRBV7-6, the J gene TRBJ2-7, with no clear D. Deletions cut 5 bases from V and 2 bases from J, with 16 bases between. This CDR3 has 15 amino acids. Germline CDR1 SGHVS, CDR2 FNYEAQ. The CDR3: CASSLDWASTYEQYF. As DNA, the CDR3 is TGTGCCAGCAGCCTCGACTGGGCCTCCACCTACGAGCAGTACTTC.

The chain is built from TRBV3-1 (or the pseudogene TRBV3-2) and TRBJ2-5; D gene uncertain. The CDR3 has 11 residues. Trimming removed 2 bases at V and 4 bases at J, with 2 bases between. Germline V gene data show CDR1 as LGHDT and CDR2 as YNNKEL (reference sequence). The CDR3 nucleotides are TGTGCCAGCAGCCAATTAGAGACCCAGTACTTC. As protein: CASSQLETQYF.

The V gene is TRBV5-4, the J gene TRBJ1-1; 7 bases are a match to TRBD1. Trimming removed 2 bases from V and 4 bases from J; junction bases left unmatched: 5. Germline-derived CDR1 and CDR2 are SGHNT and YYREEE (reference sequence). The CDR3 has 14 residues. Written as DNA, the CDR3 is TGTGCCAGCAGCTTCATACAGGGGATCACTGAAGCTTTCTTT. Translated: CASSFIQGITEAFF.

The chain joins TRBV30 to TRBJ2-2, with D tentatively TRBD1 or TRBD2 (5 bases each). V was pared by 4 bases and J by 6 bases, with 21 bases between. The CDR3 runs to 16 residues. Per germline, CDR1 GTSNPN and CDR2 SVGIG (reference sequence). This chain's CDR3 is CAWNPRTGRGPGELFF. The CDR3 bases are TGTGCCTGGAATCCCCGGACTGGCCGGGGACCCGGGGAGCTGTTTTTT.

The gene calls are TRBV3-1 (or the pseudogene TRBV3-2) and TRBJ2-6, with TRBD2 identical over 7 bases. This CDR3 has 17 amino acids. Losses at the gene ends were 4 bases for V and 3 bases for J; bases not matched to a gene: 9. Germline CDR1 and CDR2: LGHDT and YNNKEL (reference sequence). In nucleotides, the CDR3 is TGTGCCAGCAGCCCGGTCCGGGACTACCGTGGGGCCAACGTCCTGACTTTC. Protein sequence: CASSPVRDYRGANVLTF.

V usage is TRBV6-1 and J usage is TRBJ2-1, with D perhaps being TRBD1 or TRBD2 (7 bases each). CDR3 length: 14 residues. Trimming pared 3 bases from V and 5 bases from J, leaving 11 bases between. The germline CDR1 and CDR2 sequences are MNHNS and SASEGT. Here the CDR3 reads CASSDRGGNNEQFF. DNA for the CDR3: TGTGCCAGCAGTGACAGGGGGGGAAACAATGAGCAGTTCTTC.

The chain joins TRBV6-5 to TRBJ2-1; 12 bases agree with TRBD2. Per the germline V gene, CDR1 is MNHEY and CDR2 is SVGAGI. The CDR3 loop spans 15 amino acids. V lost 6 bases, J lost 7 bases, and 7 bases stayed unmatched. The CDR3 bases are TGTGCCAGCAGGCCCCTAGCGGGAGGGCGGAATGAGCAGTTCTTC. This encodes CASRPLAGGRNEQFF.

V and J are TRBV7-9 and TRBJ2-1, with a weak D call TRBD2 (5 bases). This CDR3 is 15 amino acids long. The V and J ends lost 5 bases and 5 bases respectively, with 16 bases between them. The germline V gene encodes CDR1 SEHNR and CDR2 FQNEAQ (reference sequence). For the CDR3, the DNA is TGTGCCAGCAGCGGCAACATAGCGCGCCACAATGAGCAGTTCTTC. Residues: CASSGNIARHNEQFF.

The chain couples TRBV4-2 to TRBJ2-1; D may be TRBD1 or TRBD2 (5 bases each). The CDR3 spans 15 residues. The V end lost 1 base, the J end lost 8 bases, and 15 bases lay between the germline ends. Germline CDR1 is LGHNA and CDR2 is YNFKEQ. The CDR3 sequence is CASSQAIPRGHEQFF. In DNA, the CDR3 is TGTGCCAGCAGCCAAGCAATACCCCGGGGCCATGAGCAGTTCTTC.

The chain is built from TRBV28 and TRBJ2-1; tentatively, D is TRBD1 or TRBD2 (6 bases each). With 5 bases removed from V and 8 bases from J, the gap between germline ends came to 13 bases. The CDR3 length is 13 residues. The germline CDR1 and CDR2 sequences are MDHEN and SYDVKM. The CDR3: CASSDRWGDEQFF. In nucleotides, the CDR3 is TGTGCCAGCAGTGACAGGTGGGGGGATGAGCAGTTCTTC. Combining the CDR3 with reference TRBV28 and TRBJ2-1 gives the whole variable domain DVKVTQSSRYLVKRTGEKVFLECVQDMDHENMFWYRQDPGLGLRLIYFSYDVKMKEKGDIPEGYSVSREKKERFSLILESASTNQTSMYLCASSDRWGDEQFFGPGTRLTVL.

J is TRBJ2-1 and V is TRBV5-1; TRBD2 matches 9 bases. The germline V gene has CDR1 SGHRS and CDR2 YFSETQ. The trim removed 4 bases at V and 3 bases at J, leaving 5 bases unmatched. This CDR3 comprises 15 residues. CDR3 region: CASSTTSGYYNEQFF. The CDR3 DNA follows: TGCGCCAGCAGCACTACTAGCGGGTACTACAATGAGCAGTTCTTC.

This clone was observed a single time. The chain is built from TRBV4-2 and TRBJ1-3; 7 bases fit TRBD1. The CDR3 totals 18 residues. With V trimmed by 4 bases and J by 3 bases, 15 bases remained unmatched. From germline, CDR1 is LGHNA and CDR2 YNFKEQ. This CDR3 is CASSRGDTGASGGNTIYF. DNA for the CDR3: TGTGCCAGCAGCCGGGGCGATACAGGGGCTTCTGGTGGAAACACCATATATTTT.

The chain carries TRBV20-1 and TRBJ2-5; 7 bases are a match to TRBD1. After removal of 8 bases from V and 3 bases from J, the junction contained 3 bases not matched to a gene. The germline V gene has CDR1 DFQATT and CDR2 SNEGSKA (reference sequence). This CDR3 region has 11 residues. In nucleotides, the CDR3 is TGCAGTCAAGGGACAGAAGAGACCCAGTACTTC. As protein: CSQGTEETQYF.

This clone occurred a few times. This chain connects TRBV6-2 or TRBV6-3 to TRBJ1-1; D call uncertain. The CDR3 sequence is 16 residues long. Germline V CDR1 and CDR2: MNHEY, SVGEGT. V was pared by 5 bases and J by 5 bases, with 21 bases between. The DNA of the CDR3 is TGTGCCAGCAGTGACCTCGGCAGTTTGGGTAAAACTGAAGCTTTCTTT. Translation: CASSDLGSLGKTEAFF.

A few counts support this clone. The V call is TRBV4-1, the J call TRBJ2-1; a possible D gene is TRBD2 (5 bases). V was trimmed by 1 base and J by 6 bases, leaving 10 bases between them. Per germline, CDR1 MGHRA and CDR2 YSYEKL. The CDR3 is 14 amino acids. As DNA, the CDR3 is TGCGCCAGCAGCCAAGGCGGGCCACGCAATGAGCAGTTCTTC. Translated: CASSQGGPRNEQFF.

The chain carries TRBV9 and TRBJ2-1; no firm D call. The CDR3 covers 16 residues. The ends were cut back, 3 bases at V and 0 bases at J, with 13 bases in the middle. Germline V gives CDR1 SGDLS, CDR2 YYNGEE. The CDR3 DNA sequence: TGTGCCAGCAGCGCGGGCCGGTTACTCTCCTACAATGAGCAGTTCTTC. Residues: CASSAGRLLSYNEQFF.

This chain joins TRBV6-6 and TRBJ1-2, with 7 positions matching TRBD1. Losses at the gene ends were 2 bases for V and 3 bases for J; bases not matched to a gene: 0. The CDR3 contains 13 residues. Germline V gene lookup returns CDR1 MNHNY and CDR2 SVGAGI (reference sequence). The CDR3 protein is CASSYGTDYGYTF. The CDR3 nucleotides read TGTGCCAGCAGTTACGGGACAGACTATGGCTACACCTTC.

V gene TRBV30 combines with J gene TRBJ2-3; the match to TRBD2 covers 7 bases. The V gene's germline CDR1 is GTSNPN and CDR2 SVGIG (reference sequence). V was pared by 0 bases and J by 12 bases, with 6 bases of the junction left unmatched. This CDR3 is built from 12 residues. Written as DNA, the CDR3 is TGTGCCTGGAGTGTAGGGCTAGCGGACCAGTATTTT. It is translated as CAWSVGLADQYF.

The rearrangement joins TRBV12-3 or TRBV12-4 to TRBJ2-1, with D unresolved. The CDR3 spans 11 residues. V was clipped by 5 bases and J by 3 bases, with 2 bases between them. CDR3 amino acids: CASSGYNEQFF. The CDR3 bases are TGTGCCAGCAGTGGCTACAATGAGCAGTTCTTC.

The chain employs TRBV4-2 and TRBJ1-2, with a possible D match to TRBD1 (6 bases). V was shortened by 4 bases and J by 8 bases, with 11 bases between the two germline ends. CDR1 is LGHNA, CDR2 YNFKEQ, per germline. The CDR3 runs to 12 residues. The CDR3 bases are TGTGCCAGCAGCCCGCAGGGGAGAGGCTACACCTTC. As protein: CASSPQGRGYTF.